Following are 23 T cell receptor beta chains from one sample sequenced in a study of blood T cell repertoires in COVID-19. The protocol was immunoSEQ multiplex PCR, while the TCRdb copy is restricted to in-frame clones and leaves out a portion. This table holds 200,000 to 250,000 clones, around four fifths found once. Sample: peripheral blood. The source of these receptors is a man aged 25-45 years with active or convalescent COVID-19.

The count of this clone is one. The chain is built from TRBV11-2 and TRBJ2-6, with unresolved D. V was clipped by 2 bases and J by 0 bases, with 11 bases between them. The CDR3 consists of 17 residues. Germline CDR1 reads SGHAT; CDR2 reads FQNNGV. The CDR3 DNA sequence: TGTGCCAGCAGCTTATTAGTCGGTGGCTCTGGGGCCAACGTCCTGACTTTC. Its protein product is CASSLLVGGSGANVLTF.

This clone was detected once. The chain employs TRBV6-5 and TRBJ1-4, with 7 bases identical to TRBD1. The CDR3 extends over 13 amino acids. Germline V gene sequence: CDR1 MNHEY, CDR2 SVGAGI. V lost 6 bases and J lost 6; bases outside the gene matches: 4. CDR3 loop: CASRQGRHEKLFF. The CDR3 DNA reads TGTGCCAGCAGACAGGGGAGACATGAAAAACTGTTTTTT.

This clone was found once. V gene TRBV5-1 combines with J gene TRBJ2-3; D possibly corresponds to TRBD2 (6 bases). Per germline, CDR1 SGHRS and CDR2 YFSETQ. V was trimmed by 4 bases and J by 7 bases, leaving 22 bases between them. The CDR3 spans 16 residues. The CDR3 is CASSAVGSGGSNTQYF. The CDR3 DNA follows: TGCGCCAGCAGCGCGGTGGGTTCCGGGGGTTCCAATACGCAGTATTTT.

This chain joins TRBV6-2 or TRBV6-3 and TRBJ1-1, with a weak D call TRBD1 (6 bases). V lost 3 bases and J 8 bases, leaving 22 bases between the germline ends. This CDR3 has 16 amino acids. The germline V gene encodes CDR1 MNHEY and CDR2 SVGEGT. In DNA form, the CDR3 reads TGTGCCAGCAGTTATATTGGGGGCGCCCTCCCAACCGAAGCTTTCTTT. It specifies CASSYIGGALPTEAFF.

The V gene is TRBV6-4, the J gene TRBJ2-1; TRBD2 is a possible D gene (6 bases). This CDR3 contains 15 residues. From germline, CDR1 is MRHNA and CDR2 SNTAGT. V lost 3 bases to trimming and J lost 1 base, with 10 bases between them. The CDR3 bases are TGTGCCAGCAGTGAGATTCGGGGGTCCTACAATGAGCAGTTCTTC. Translating it yields CASSEIRGSYNEQFF.

The chain carries TRBV27 and TRBJ1-2, with 8 positions matching TRBD1. CDR1 and CDR2 (germline): MNHEY, SMNVEV (reference sequence). The V segment lost 5 bases and the J segment 6 bases; nucleotides outside the gene matches: 11. The CDR3 sequence is 15 residues long. The CDR3 DNA reads TGTGCCAGCAGTCCCGCCCGGACAGGGTTCGATGGCTACACCTTC. It yields the protein CASSPARTGFDGYTF.

The V gene is TRBV7-9, the J gene TRBJ1-3, with 7 nucleotides matching TRBD1. V shed 5 bases and J 4 bases; nucleotides not matched to a gene: 5. CDR3 length: 14 residues. Germline V CDR1 and CDR2: SEHNR, FQNEAQ (reference sequence). CDR3 amino acids: CASSKTGAGNTIYF. CDR3 sequence (DNA): TGTGCCAGCAGCAAAACAGGGGCAGGAAACACCATATATTTT.

This clone was seen a few times. This chain joins TRBV28 and TRBJ1-5, with D hard to call. The CDR3 consists of 11 residues. Germline V gives CDR1 MDHEN, CDR2 SYDVKM. Trimming stripped 6 bases from V and 3 bases from J, with 3 bases between. The CDR3 sequence: CASSVNQPQHF. In DNA, the CDR3 is TGTGCCAGCAGCGTCAATCAGCCCCAGCATTTT.

This clone was recorded once. The rearrangement joins TRBV19 to TRBJ1-1; 8 bases align to TRBD1. Looked up from germline, CDR1 is LNHDA and CDR2 is SQIVND (reference sequence). The junction had 10 bases not matched to a gene; V was cut back by 8 bases and J by 8 bases. CDR3 length: 13 amino acids. CDR3 amino acids: CASALSDRVEAFF. Here the CDR3 DNA reads TGTGCCAGTGCCTTATCGGACAGGGTAGAAGCTTTCTTT.

The chain carries TRBV6-2 or TRBV6-3 and TRBJ2-7, with 8 bases matching TRBD1. CDR3 length equals 15 residues. Germline CDR1 MNHEY, CDR2 SVGEGT. The V gene end was trimmed by 5 bases and the J gene end by 1 base; junction bases not matched to a gene: 7. CDR3: CASSTTGTGSYEQYF. The CDR3 nucleotides are TGTGCCAGCAGTACAACCGGGACAGGTTCCTACGAGCAGTACTTC.

The rearrangement uses TRBV15 and TRBJ2-4, with D perhaps TRBD2 (6 bases). CDR3 length: 16 residues. From germline, CDR1 is LNHNV and CDR2 YYDKDF (reference sequence). The V gene lost 4 bases and the J gene lost 6 bases, with 19 bases spanning the gap. CDR3 nucleotide sequence: TGTGCCACCAGCACCCGAGTTCGGGCCGGGGGAAACATTCAGTACTTC. As protein: CATSTRVRAGGNIQYF.

The chain employs TRBV2 and TRBJ2-1, with D perhaps matching TRBD2 (5 bases). CDR1 and CDR2 from the germline V gene are SNHLY and FYNNEI. The CDR3 covers 13 residues. V was shortened by 2 bases and J by 8 bases, with 10 bases between the two germline ends. The CDR3 loop reads CASSEPPGDEQFF. CDR3 nucleotides: TGTGCCAGCAGTGAACCCCCCGGGGATGAGCAGTTCTTC.

The rearrangement links TRBV20-1 to TRBJ2-7; D is undetermined. Germline lookup yields CDR1 DFQATT and CDR2 SNEGSKA (reference sequence). Trimming removed 6 bases from V and 0 bases from J, with 6 bases in between. The CDR3 runs to 11 residues. The CDR3 DNA sequence: TGCAGTGCCAAGAGCTCCTACGAGCAGTACTTC. Protein sequence: CSAKSSYEQYF.

This clone has more than one count but fewer than ten. The chain links TRBV11-2 to TRBJ1-2; maybe TRBD1 (5 bases). Germline V gene sequence: CDR1 SGHAT, CDR2 FQNNGV. The V end was cut by 2 bases, the J end by 3 bases, with 13 bases between. The CDR3 is 15 residues long. The DNA for the CDR3 is TGTGCCAGCAGCTTACCAGGGCAGCGTGACTATGGCTACACCTTC. Translation gives CASSLPGQRDYGYTF.

The chain joins TRBV27 to TRBJ2-1; D is perhaps TRBD1 (5 bases). Trimming stripped 5 bases from V and 3 bases from J, with 11 bases between. Germline V gene lookup returns CDR1 MNHEY and CDR2 SMNVEV (reference sequence). CDR3 length equals 14 residues. CDR3 nucleotide sequence: TGTGCCAGCAGTACACAGGATTACTACAATGAGCAGTTCTTC. This encodes CASSTQDYYNEQFF.

This chain connects TRBV5-1 to TRBJ1-1, with 7 positions matching TRBD1. Per the germline V gene, CDR1 is SGHRS and CDR2 is YFSETQ. The CDR3 spans 15 residues. J gave up 1 base and V 0 bases, and 3 bases lay outside the gene matches. CDR3 in amino acids: CASSLGGQSNTEAFF. For the CDR3, the DNA is TGCGCCAGCAGCTTGGGGGGACAGTCGAACACTGAAGCTTTCTTT.

The chain uses TRBV27 and TRBJ2-5; D is possibly TRBD2 (6 bases). The germline gives CDR1 MNHEY, CDR2 SMNVEV (reference sequence). The CDR3 loop spans 17 amino acids. The germline V and J ends were trimmed by 6 bases and 3 bases, with 23 bases remaining between them. The CDR3 DNA reads TGTGCCAGCAGACCACTTTTCGGGGGTCTAGATAAAGAGACCCAGTACTTC. Translated, it gives CASRPLFGGLDKETQYF.

V gene TRBV2 combines with J gene TRBJ1-2, with TRBD1 matching 9 bases. CDR1 and CDR2 from the germline V gene are SNHLY and FYNNEI. The CDR3 is 12 residues long. With V trimmed by 7 bases and J by 7 bases, 4 bases remained unmatched. DNA of the CDR3: TGTGCCAGCACCGACAGGGGGTCTGGCTACACCTTC. Its translation is CASTDRGSGYTF.

The chain couples TRBV28 to TRBJ1-6; no reliable D call. Looked up from germline, CDR1 is MDHEN and CDR2 is SYDVKM. This CDR3 has 11 amino acids. Between the trimmed V and J ends, which lost 3 bases and 16 bases, there was a span of 10 bases. The CDR3 nucleotides read TGTGCCAGCAGTTTTCGGGAGCCTCTCCACTTT. Amino acids: CASSFREPLHF.

CDR3 sequence: CASSVGQVSSYEQYF. The CDR3 bases are TGCGCCAGCAGCGTCGGACAGGTTTCCTCCTACGAGCAGTACTTC. J is TRBJ2-7 and V is TRBV5-1; 7 nucleotides align to TRBD1. The length of the CDR3 is 15 residues. The V and J ends lost 4 bases and 0 bases, in that order; junction bases with no gene match: 7. Germline CDR1 SGHRS, CDR2 YFSETQ.

V usage is TRBV19 and J usage is TRBJ2-3; 8 bases agree with TRBD2. The CDR3 is 16 residues long. CDR1 LNHDA and CDR2 SQIVND come from the germline V gene (reference sequence). Unmatched junction bases numbered 8, after V lost 6 bases and J lost 0 bases. The DNA of the CDR3 is TGTGCCAGTAGCGGGGGGGCCTTCTTTAGCACAGATACGCAGTATTTT. This translates into CASSGGAFFSTDTQYF.

The chain recombines TRBV4-3 with TRBJ2-5, with D possibly matching TRBD1 (5 bases). The CDR3 has 15 residues. Germline assignment: CDR1 LGHNA and CDR2 YSLEER. Trimming cost V 1 base and J 1 base, with 10 bases left between them. DNA for the CDR3: TGCGCCAGCAGCCAAGGGCAAAGGGGCCAAGAGACCCAGTACTTC. Its translation is CASSQGQRGQETQYF.

The chain recombines TRBV30 with TRBJ1-1, with D possibly being TRBD1 (6 bases). Trimming pared 5 bases from V and 1 base from J, leaving 14 bases between. The CDR3 sequence is 14 residues long. Germline loops: CDR1 GTSNPN, CDR2 SVGIG (reference sequence). CDR3 sequence: CAWDWTASNTEAFF. Written as DNA, the CDR3 is TGTGCCTGGGACTGGACAGCCTCGAACACTGAAGCTTTCTTT.